These T cell receptor beta chains were read from a single sample in a study of glioma-infiltrating T cells after dendritic cell vaccination. Using immunoSEQ multiplex PCR, the repertoire was profiled, and TCRdb retains in-frame clones only, with some absent. The repertoire holds roughly 20,000 clones, with 79% as singletons. The sequences come from blood, collected before dendritic cell vaccination. The receptors here all came from a human donor with glioblastoma. The CDR3 runs from the conserved cysteine through the conserved F or W.

CDR3aa: CASSDYYEQYF; v_gene: TRBV10-1
CDR3aa: CSVELLQGESYIQYF; v_gene: TRBV29-1
CDR3aa: CASSLLRTGELFF; v_gene: TRBV5-1
CDR3aa: CATSRDRNIGVQGNTIYF; v_gene: TRBV15
CDR3aa: CASSQATLGTEAFF; v_gene: TRBV14
CDR3aa: CASSLWATGDDTQYF; v_gene: TRBV7-2
CDR3aa: CASSSWTSGDYNEQFF; v_gene: TRBV5-4
CDR3aa: CASSWGLSYEQYF; v_gene: TRBV11-2
CDR3aa: CASGGELTEAFF; v_gene: TRBV30
CDR3aa: CASSQGSSYEQYF; v_gene: TRBV4-3
CDR3aa: CASSIASTDTQYF; v_gene: TRBV19
CDR3aa: CSVVAGQLGAQYF; v_gene: TRBV29-1
CDR3aa: CATSRGGYEQYF; v_gene: TRBV15
CDR3aa: CASSADRGGIYEQYF; v_gene: TRBV5-1
CDR3aa: CAISEPNRGQQSYEQYF; v_gene: TRBV10-3
CDR3aa: CASSLELAGQRETQYF; v_gene: TRBV5-1
CDR3aa: CSVQPSGSWDTQYF; v_gene: TRBV29-1
CDR3aa: CASSFFLQGAHGQPQHF; v_gene: TRBV5-8
CDR3aa: CASSLDLPGRSPYEQYF; v_gene: TRBV11-2
CDR3aa: CASSYRSNTQYF; v_gene: TRBV7-2
CDR3aa: CASSLAGSAGRYEQYF; v_gene: TRBV5-1
CDR3aa: CASSQRRQETQYF; v_gene: TRBV18
CDR3aa: CASSYGTAYEQYF; v_gene: TRBV27
CDR3aa: CASSLVASSGELFF; v_gene: TRBV11-3
CDR3aa: CASSYQLSAREQETQYF; v_gene: TRBV2
CDR3aa: CASSWTGVSYEQYF; v_gene: TRBV5-5
CDR3aa: CASSVLGGATQYF; v_gene: TRBV5-4
CDR3aa: CASSSTLGTAFLSGANVLTF; v_gene: TRBV18
CDR3aa: CASSLYEGDAGGYTF; v_gene: TRBV5-1
CDR3aa: CASSSHRPGGNTEAFF; v_gene: TRBV6-5
CDR3aa: CASSTTGEETQYF; v_gene: TRBV19
CDR3aa: CASSLAALNYGYTF; v_gene: TRBV7-2
CDR3aa: CASSLPGEGNTQYF; v_gene: TRBV27
CDR3aa: CAISNQQGNQPQHF; v_gene: TRBV10-3
CDR3aa: CASSLDIDSPLHF; v_gene: TRBV11-3
CDR3aa: CASSQGATGPSTDTQYF; v_gene: TRBV4-3
CDR3aa: CAWSVGVFPWDYTF; v_gene: TRBV30
CDR3aa: CASSQDLGQGLNYGYTF; v_gene: TRBV4-2
CDR3aa: CASSYPSGRTDTQYF; v_gene: TRBV2
CDR3aa: CASSPAPGAGLFF; v_gene: TRBV7-3
CDR3aa: CASSPGLGGQETQYF; v_gene: TRBV5-6
CDR3aa: CAWTGGGRGDGYTF; v_gene: TRBV30